The text below deals with one TCR beta chain. The sample belongs to a study of OX40 agonist ivuxolimab in advanced cancers. TCRdb's table, derived via immunoSEQ multiplex PCR, lists solely in-frame clones and lacks some. The sample shows about 36,000 clones, 78% of them seen only once. CDR1 and CDR2 from the germline V gene are MNHEY and SMNVEV (reference sequence). The CDR3 loop spans 18 amino acids. The trim removed 10 bases at V and 1 base at J, leaving 18 bases unmatched. The TCR originated in an adult with an advanced solid tumor such as melanoma, head and neck, liver or kidney cancer. The material sequenced was CD4+ or CD8+ T cells sorted from blood, taken in a trial of the OX40 agonist ivuxolimab. The chain recombines TRBV27 with TRBJ2-1, with 8 positions matching TRBD2. CDR3 coding DNA: TGTGCCACCCAACCGCATGGAGGGCTAGCGGGTTCCTACAATGAGCAGTTCTTC. Residues: CATQPHGGLAGSYNEQFF.